The source of this T cell receptor beta chain is a study of T cell repertoires in cytomegalovirus infection. Study-wide results and caveats: Summed frequency of public TCR beta families distinguished CMV carriers with the relevant HLA.

TCRdb recomputed calls from the reads with MiXCR, one row per CDR3 protein. The sample includes some 150,000 distinct CDR3 sequences, about a quarter seen only once; the top ten take 10% to 11%. As regards this clonotype: Its antigen is currently unknown.

The specimen was PBMCs. The sequence was collected from a human donor in good health (CMV status not recorded). Some clones in this sample may be carry-over from other donors' samples.

The CDR3 sequence: CASSEGRGRGTEAFF. CDR3 DNA sequence: TGTGCCAGCAGTGAAGGAAGGGGTCGGGGCACTGAAGCTTTCTTT. The V and J genes are TRBV2 and TRBJ1-1; tentatively, D is TRBD1 (5 bases). The germline V gene encodes CDR1 SNHLY and CDR2 FYNNEI. This CDR3 has 15 residues. V lost 1 base and J 4 bases, leaving 13 bases between the germline ends. Based on the CDR3 plus reference TRBV2 and TRBJ1-1, the full variable domain is EPEVTQTPSHQVTQMGQEVILRCVPISNHLYFYWYRQILGQKVEFLVSFYNNEISEKSEIFDDQFSVERPDGSNFTLKIRSTKLEDSAMYFCASSEGRGRGTEAFFGQGTRLTVV.